This T cell receptor (beta chain) was captured in a study of blood T cell repertoires in COVID-19 (dated by TCRdb to the early 2020s). A note on the overall study: Collaborator samples came from the United States, Italy and Spain and covered acute and convalescent phases of COVID-19. The repertoires were released in a freely available public database intended as a resource for research on the immune response to SARS-CoV-2. Where available, HLA class I and class II types were obtained from metadata supplied by the sample provider rather than from assay-based typing. The sample metadata nearly always contained a de-identified subject ID, COVID-19 status, age in years and sex. The prospective study material was composed of cDNA or gDNA derived from T cells, B-cell-depleted T cells, or PBMCs. The samples were drawn from two sources: the first 160 participants of the ongoing ImmuneRACE study, and 1,254 subjects contributed by 6 global collaborators. Subjects who had been exposed to COVID-19, were actively infected with it, or had recovered from it provided the deeply sampled blood TCRbeta repertoires that made up the dataset.

The collaborating institutions used their own protocols to collect whole blood in K2EDTA tubes. Collaborator samples were shipped for TCRbeta analysis as frozen whole blood, isolated PBMCs, or DNA extracted from either sample type. This clone was seen a single time. Its antigen is unknown. Base qualities are missing; no much larger clone stands one base away. The full study reports these points: The amount of clinical and demographic metadata varied by source and participant and was provided uncurated.

TCRbeta CDR3 regions were amplified from genomic DNA using the immunoSEQ Assay, a bias-controlled multiplex PCR. On the authors' methods: The number of nucleated cells in each sample was estimated by amplification of reference gene primers within the assay. To quantify the absolute abundance of each unique TCRbeta CDR3 rearrangement, sequence reads were collapsed and filtered. Productive Simpson clonality was computed per sample as the square root of Simpson's diversity index over productive rearrangements. TCRdb holds this immuneACCESS table with in-frame rearrangements only. Some clones are missing; in checked studies, unresolved V genes explain under half, and the rest has no known cause. V and J calls and clone size follow that table, whereas D and trimming were derived from the DNA. The sample table holds roughly 57,000 clones, of which roughly nine tenths were seen once. Approximately 2.8% of the sample belongs to the ten largest clones.

There are 16 amino acids in the CDR3, from cysteine to phenylalanine inclusive. Only the CDR3 DNA is retained, 48 bases long and in frame from the first base. The germline V gene provides CDR1 MDHEN and CDR2 SYDVKM. From V the trimming removes 6 bases and from J it removes 0 bases, while the gene matches leave 6 bases of the junction unaccounted for. The clonotype was recovered from a human donor in a cohort sampled during active COVID-19. This chain is built from TRBV28 and TRBJ2-4; TRBD2 matches 9 bases in the middle. The source material was peripheral blood. The CDR3 region reads CASSSLAGLAKNIQYF. The sequence in DNA is TGTGCCAGCAGCTCACTAGCGGGTCTAGCCAAAAACATTCAGTACTTC.